The T cell receptor (beta chain) described here comes from a study of cytomegalovirus exposure and HLA in healthy donors. General observations from the study: Listed as cytomegalovirus-associated were more than 150 TCR beta chains.

To note about this clone: What it binds is not known.

V lost 1 base and J 1 base, leaving 8 bases between the germline ends. Germline CDR1 is MNHEY and CDR2 is SMNVEV (reference sequence). The CDR3 covers 14 residues. This table comes from immunoSEQ multiplex PCR, and its TCRdb copy is limited to in-frame clones, with some not included. The sample lists 250,000 to 350,000 clones, approximately 87% occurring once. The chain couples TRBV27 to TRBJ2-7, with D unclear. The clonotype was recovered from a woman aged 18 to 35 in good health and CMV-seronegative. Material: PBMCs. CDR3 region: CASSLFGRSYEQYF. In nucleotides, the CDR3 is TGTGCCAGCAGTTTATTCGGTCGTTCCTACGAGCAGTACTTC.